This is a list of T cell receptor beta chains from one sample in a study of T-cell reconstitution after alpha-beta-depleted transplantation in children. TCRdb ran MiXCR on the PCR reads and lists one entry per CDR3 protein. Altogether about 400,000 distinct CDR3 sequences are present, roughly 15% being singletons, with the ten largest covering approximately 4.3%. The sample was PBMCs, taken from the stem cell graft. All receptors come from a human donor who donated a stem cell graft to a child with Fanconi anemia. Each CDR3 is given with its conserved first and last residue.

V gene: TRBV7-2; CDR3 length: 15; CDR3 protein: CASSLGLPSYNEQFF
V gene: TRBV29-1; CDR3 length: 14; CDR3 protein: CSVRSGGSNQPQHF
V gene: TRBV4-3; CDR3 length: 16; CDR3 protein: CASSQDEARRNTEAFF
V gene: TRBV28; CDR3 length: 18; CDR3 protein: CASSLSTGTGSSYNEQFF
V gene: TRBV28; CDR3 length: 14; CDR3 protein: CASSKRQGNTEAFF
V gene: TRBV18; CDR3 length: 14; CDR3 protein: CASSATGKNSPLHF
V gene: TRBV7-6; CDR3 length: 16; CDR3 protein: CASSLAQGRSNQPQHF
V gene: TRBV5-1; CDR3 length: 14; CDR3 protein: CASQTTPGDTEAFF
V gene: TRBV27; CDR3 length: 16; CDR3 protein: CASSFSPLGSGDTQYF
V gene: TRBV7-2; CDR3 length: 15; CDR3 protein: CASLLSDSPYNEQFF
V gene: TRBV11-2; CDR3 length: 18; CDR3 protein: CASSLGLLSSPEHYGYTF
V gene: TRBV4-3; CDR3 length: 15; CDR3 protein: CASSHGTPPYNEQFF
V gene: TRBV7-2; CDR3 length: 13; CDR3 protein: CASSLDGFQPQHF
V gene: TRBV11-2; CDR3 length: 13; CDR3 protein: CASSRERQETQYF
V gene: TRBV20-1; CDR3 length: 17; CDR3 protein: CSARDNSRDPRGGEQFF
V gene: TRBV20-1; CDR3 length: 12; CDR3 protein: CSARDWTDTQYF
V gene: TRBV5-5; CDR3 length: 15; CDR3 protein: CASSLDPRSNQPQHF
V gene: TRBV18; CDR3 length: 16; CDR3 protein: CASSLTGWQLNTEAFF
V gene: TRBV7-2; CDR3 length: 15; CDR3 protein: CASTLIGGREYEQYF
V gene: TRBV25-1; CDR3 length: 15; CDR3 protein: CASSDPHSYNSPLHF
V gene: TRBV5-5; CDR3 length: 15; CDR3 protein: CASSLAVGRNEKLFF
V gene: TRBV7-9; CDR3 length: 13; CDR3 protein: CASNSVAGDGYTF
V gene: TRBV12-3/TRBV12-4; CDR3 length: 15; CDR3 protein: CASSFGRGNTGELFF
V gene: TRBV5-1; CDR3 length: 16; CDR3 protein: CASSPGLAGGKETQYF
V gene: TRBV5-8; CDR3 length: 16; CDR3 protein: CASSPGPKLGSGELFF
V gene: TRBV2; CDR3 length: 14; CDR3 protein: CASYHPGGSETQYF
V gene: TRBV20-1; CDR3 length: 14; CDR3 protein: CSARKDSGANVLTF
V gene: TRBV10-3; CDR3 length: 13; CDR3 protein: CAISLGINQPQHF
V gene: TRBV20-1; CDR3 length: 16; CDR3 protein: CSALRTGGDQTGGYTF
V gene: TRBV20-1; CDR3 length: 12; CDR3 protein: CSARDRGGTQYF
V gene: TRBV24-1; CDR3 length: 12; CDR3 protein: CATSDLSGTKYF
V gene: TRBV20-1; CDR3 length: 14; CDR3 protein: CSATEGGMGTEAFF
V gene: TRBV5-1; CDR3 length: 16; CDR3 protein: CASRFYSGMNTGELFF
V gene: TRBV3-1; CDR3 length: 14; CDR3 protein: CASSQDGRGYGYTF
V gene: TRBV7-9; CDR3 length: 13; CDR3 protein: CASTNRVFETQYF
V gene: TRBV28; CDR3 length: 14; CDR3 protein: CASSIMGAEDTQYF
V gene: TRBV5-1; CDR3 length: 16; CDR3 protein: CASSRAQGGTSYEQYF
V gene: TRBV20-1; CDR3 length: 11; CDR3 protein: CSAETGVGQYF
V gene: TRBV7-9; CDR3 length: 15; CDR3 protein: CASSFLPGAGYGYTF
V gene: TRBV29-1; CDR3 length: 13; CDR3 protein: CSVQGQPTYEQYF
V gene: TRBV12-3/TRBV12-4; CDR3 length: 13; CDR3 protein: CASSSQQTYGYTF